Described below is a single TCR beta chain sequence and its context. The antigen this receptor binds is unknown. Per-base qualities were not stored, and no clone one base away is much larger. This sample was included in a study of shared clonotypes between healthy human individuals (dated by TCRdb to the early 2020s). Notes on the research overall: A few men and a couple of women, aged 18 to 49 years, made up the cohort. Different laboratories and diverse techniques were used to prepare libraries and sequence TCR repertoires, to increase sequencing depth and limit assay-specific biases. For each donor, CD4 naive and CD4 memory were each given three plates, CD8 naive was given two plates, and CD8 memory was given one plate. The study deeply sequenced blood TCR repertoires of five healthy adults to estimate repertoire size and the extent of clonotype sharing between individuals. Between about 0.94 and 8.9 billion PBMCs per donor were obtained by leukapheresis. What the study reported, not specific to this receptor: Rarefaction of sorted-subset datasets indicated incomplete sequencing despite the large sequencing depth. When several donors were compared, the shared fraction of clonotypes was around 4.6% for naive CD4, 3% to 4% for naive CD8, 2% to 2.5% for memory CD4, and less than 0.45% for memory CD8. Compared with non-shared clonotypes, clonotypes shared by all four sorted-subset donors had higher generation probabilities. Sampling was limited to blood, and TCR repertoires in tissue likely differ from TCR repertoires in blood. The genetic and exposure-history diversity represented was limited by the small number of donors. Pairwise subsampling indicated that sequencing depth was expected to affect the degree of clonotype sharing among donors. Naive subsets generally had larger estimated clonotype richness than memory subsets did.

Healthy HIV-negative adults with no recently reported acute infections or vaccinations were included as donors. Only Caucasian adults living in Nashville, Tennessee, USA were represented among the donors. Magnetic negative selection was used to enrich CD4+ T cells, after which naive cells were positively selected on CD45RA and the negative fraction became the memory subset. Blood was collected by leukapheresis, and PBMCs were isolated by Ficoll-Histopaque density gradient centrifugation and then cryopreserved in liquid nitrogen vapor phase. Analytical flow cytometry was used to check the purity and quantity of every magnetically sorted T cell population. From each sorted fraction, genomic DNA was isolated and quantified by UV absorbance on a Nanodrop 2000c. Deletion took 2 bases off V and 7 bases off J, with a span of 12 bases between the germline ends. The CDR3 spans 13 residues, from the cysteine through the phenylalanine. The entry retains the CDR3 DNA only, 39 bases that are in frame from base 1. The germline V gene yields SGHRS for CDR1 and YFSETQ for CDR2.

Using the deep immunoSEQ assay, TCR CDR3 regions were amplified from genomic DNA by multiplex PCR. Extracted genomic DNA from each cell subset was distributed evenly across all wells of several immunoSEQ 96-well plates, and each plate was treated as a replicate. For sorted subsets, 150 to 200 ng genomic DNA, equal to 30,000 or so T cell genomes, was loaded into each replicate PCR. Purified libraries were measured with a Qubit 3.0 fluorometer, size-checked on a Bioanalyzer 2100, and measured again with the KAPA Library Quantification kit. Every immunoSEQ 96-well plate was sequenced on a dedicated single-read 150-cycle Illumina NextSeq 550 flow cell. The authors processed their data as follows. Because only junctional sequences without quality scores were contained in the immunoSEQ output, filtering matching that applied to full-length reads could not be performed. To assign V/J genes and CDR3, sequences were annotated against IMGT germline references using PyIR, a Python wrapper for IgBLAST v1.9. Reads were filtered out if the reads had weak V/J assignments (E-value above 1e-6), no CDR3, stop codons, out-of-frame junctions, or ambiguous translated residues. V3J clonotypes were defined by identical inferred V gene, J gene, and CDR3 amino acid sequence. Percentage overlap between repertoires was computed as shared unique clonotypes divided by the size of the smaller repertoire. Three approaches were used to assess repertoire richness: RTK rarefaction, the Chao1 estimator, and Recon v2.1 estimates of unobserved clonotypes. Generation probabilities were computed with OLGA for all TCRbeta clonotypes obtained by the gDNA method from a few donors. Here the immuneACCESS table is served through TCRdb, limited to in-frame sequences with V and J called. Missing clones are a known gap in these copies; in checked studies unresolved V genes cover under half, and the rest lacks a known reason. V, J and clone size are those of that table, while D and trimming were read from the DNA. Present in this sample are about 670,000 clones, about two thirds of which were seen just once. The ten largest clones capture 1.8% of the sample.

Recombination joined TRBV5-1 with TRBJ1-2; a tentative D match to TRBD1 spans 5 bases. The sample taken for sequencing was memory CD4+ T cells sorted from blood. This specimen's cell subset or site label, interpreted: CD45RA-negative fraction. The TCR originated in a woman aged 30 to 39 in good health. The CDR3: CASSFQGSGGYTF. The base sequence is TGCGCCAGCAGCTTCCAGGGTTCTGGTGGCTACACCTTC.